The clone carrying this T cell receptor (beta chain) was observed a handful of times. TCRdb itself ran the RACE reads through MiXCR, one entry per CDR3 protein. Of roughly 50,000 distinct CDR3 sequences listed, more than 9.5% are singletons. Regarding time point: patch test 3, about 24 weeks after DPC sensitization. Specified treatment: therapeutic diphenylcyclopropenone sensitization with weekly scalp DPC. This record belongs to a study of human T cells and chemical hapten exposure. This sequence originates from a woman in her forties with alopecia areata. Some clones in this sample may be carry-over from other donors' samples. Source: whole blood, taken in connection with sensitization to the hapten diphenylcyclopropenone (DPC).

CDR3: CASSAKAGGQGEQFF. The DNA of the CDR3 is TGTGCCAGCAGCGCCAAAGCGGGGGGGCAGGGTGAGCAGTTCTTC. The genes are TRBV2 and TRBJ2-1; 10 bases align to TRBD2. The CDR3 runs 15 residues. Trimming took 6 bases from V and 9 from J; bases not matched to a gene: 11. The germline V gene encodes CDR1 SNHLY and CDR2 FYNNEI.